Listed below are T cell receptor beta chains from one sample, sequenced in a study of a mutant IDH1 vaccine in newly diagnosed glioma. Their antigens remain unidentified. The assay was immunoSEQ multiplex PCR, and TCRdb's table has in-frame clones only and misses some. This sample carries 30,000 to 40,000 clones, roughly four fifths of them seen once, and the ten largest clones take around 5.1%. Sequencing used PBMCs, obtained from a glioma patient whose treatment included an IDH1 peptide vaccine. Receptor source: a man aged 35-49 years with glioma. Each CDR3 is given with its conserved first and last residue. The order of the fields is clone size, V gene, J gene, D gene, CDR3 DNA, CDR3 protein. The D gene is left open where the match is weak. Size is stated for part of the rows, as once, few or many counts, or as a class when the clone is expanded.

>.|TRBV27|TRBJ1-2|.
TGTGCCAGCAGTCCCACAGGGCCCGGGGGCGGTGGCTACACCTTC
CASSPTGPGGGGYTF
>.|TRBV16|TRBJ2-7|.
TGTGCCAGCAGCCATCCTCGGTTCTCCTACGAGCAGTACTTC
CASSHPRFSYEQYF
>few|TRBV12-5|TRBJ1-1|.
TGTGCTAGTGGGTTGAACACTGAAGCTTTCTTT
CASGLNTEAFF
>.|TRBV5-6|TRBJ2-1|TRBD2
TGTGCCAGCAGCCCACTGATCACTAGCGGGGGTGACAATGAGCAGTTCTTC
CASSPLITSGGDNEQFF
>.|TRBV27|TRBJ1-3|.
TGTGCCAGCAGTTCCCGTCAGAACTCTGGAAACACCATATATTTT
CASSSRQNSGNTIYF
>.|TRBV7-2|TRBJ2-7|TRBD2
TGTGCCAGCAGCCTAGCGGGGGGGGACGAGCAGTACTTC
CASSLAGGDEQYF
>.|TRBV7-2|TRBJ1-2|.
TGTGCCAGCAGCTATGACCAGGGGACTCACTATGGCTACACCTTC
CASSYDQGTHYGYTF
>.|TRBV30|TRBJ2-5|.
TGTGCCTGGAGCAGCCAAGAGACCCAGTACTTC
CAWSSQETQYF
>.|TRBV4-3|TRBJ2-2|.
TGCGCCAGCAGCCAGGTTGGGGGCACCGGGGAGCTGTTTTTT
CASSQVGGTGELFF
>few|TRBV30|TRBJ1-5|.
TGTGCCTGGAGTGATAGGCTACGGCAGCCCCAGCATTTT
CAWSDRLRQPQHF
>.|TRBV11-3|TRBJ2-1|.
TGTGCCAGCAGCAAAGGGGGGGTTCCCTACAATGAGCAGTTCTTC
CASSKGGVPYNEQFF
>.|TRBV2|TRBJ2-4|TRBD2
TGTGCCAGCAGCCTTCTGGGAGGGTCCGGCAAAAACATTCAGTACTTC
CASSLLGGSGKNIQYF
>.|TRBV5-1|TRBJ1-6|.
TGCGCCAGCAGCTTGAGAGCGGGTAATTCACCCCTCCACTTT
CASSLRAGNSPLHF
>few|TRBV19|TRBJ1-5|TRBD1
TGTGCCAGTAGTCGACAGGGGACAGGCAATCAGCCCCAGCATTTT
CASSRQGTGNQPQHF
>.|TRBV4-1|TRBJ2-5|TRBD2
TGCGCCAGCAGCCAAGAAGCAGCGGGGGGGCCAGGGGAGACCCAGTACTTC
CASSQEAAGGPGETQYF
>.|TRBV7-6|TRBJ1-1|.
TGTGCCAGCAGCTTAGATACGGCATCCAACACTGAAGCTTTCTTT
CASSLDTASNTEAFF
>.|TRBV28|TRBJ1-1|.
TGTGCCAGCAGTTTTCTCCTGCGGGGGAAGAACACTGAAGCTTTCTTT
CASSFLLRGKNTEAFF
>once|TRBV5-8|TRBJ1-5|.
TGTGCCAGCAGCTTGGGGGGCAGGGCAGGGCAGCCCCAGCATTTT
CASSLGGRAGQPQHF
>.|TRBV30|TRBJ1-5|.
TGTGCCTGGAGTGCAACAGAGGAAAATCAGCCCCAGCATTTT
CAWSATEENQPQHF
>.|TRBV5-1|TRBJ2-7|.
TGCGCCAGCAGCTTGGCTTCAACTGGTTCCTACGAGCAGTACTTC
CASSLASTGSYEQYF
>.|TRBV7-2|TRBJ2-3|.
TGTGCCAGCAGCTCTAGCACAGATACGCAGTATTTT
CASSSSTDTQYF
>.|TRBV11-2|TRBJ2-2|.
TGTGCCAGCAGCTTAAACTCTCCGGGGACCGGGGAGCTGTTTTTT
CASSLNSPGTGELFF
>.|TRBV29-1|TRBJ2-3|.
TGCAGCGTCGAGGGGGGGGAAATTTTTACAGATACGCAGTATTTT
CSVEGGEIFTDTQYF
>.|TRBV6-5|TRBJ2-3|TRBD2
TGTGCCAGCAGTCTGCGGGAGGGCCTTGAAGATACGCAGTATTTT
CASSLREGLEDTQYF
>.|TRBV10-2|TRBJ2-7|.
TGCGCCAGCAGTGCGCGCTTCTACGAGCAGTACTTC
CASSARFYEQYF
>.|TRBV28|TRBJ2-2|TRBD2
TGTGCCAGCAGGTCTAGCGGGAGGGCCTTATTGAGAACCGGGGAGCTGTTTTTT
CASRSSGRALLRTGELFF
>.|TRBV6-1|TRBJ2-7|TRBD1
TGTGCCAGCAGTGAACAGACGGGACAGGGTGGGAAACAGTACTTC
CASSEQTGQGGKQYF
>.|TRBV4-2|TRBJ2-1|.
TGTGCCAGCAGCGCCTCCATTGGGGAATACAATGAGCAGTTCTTC
CASSASIGEYNEQFF
>.|TRBV28|TRBJ1-2|TRBD1
TGTGCCAGCAGTCCGTCCCGGGACAGGGTGGGCTACACCTTC
CASSPSRDRVGYTF
>.|TRBV19|TRBJ2-7|TRBD1
TGTGCCAGTAGTATTCGGGCAGGGGGTTACTCCTACGAGCAGTACTTC
CASSIRAGGYSYEQYF
>few|TRBV21-1|TRBJ2-2|.
TGTGCCAGTCTGAAAGGGGGGAGGGCCGGGGAGCTGTTTTTT
CASLKGGRAGELFF
>.|TRBV11-2|TRBJ2-7|.
TGTGCCAGCGGTGCAGCGGAGAACGAGCAGTACTTC
CASGAAENEQYF
>once|TRBV6-1|TRBJ2-5|.
TGTGCCAGCAGTCTCGGGCACCCCACAGAGACCCAGTACTTC
CASSLGHPTETQYF
>once|TRBV7-2|TRBJ2-7|TRBD2
TGTGCCAGCAGCTTATCCGGCGGGGGGGGATACGAGCAGTACTTC
CASSLSGGGGYEQYF
>.|TRBV11-2|TRBJ2-2|.
TGTGCCAGCAGCTTAACCGGCACCGGGGAGCTGTTTTTT
CASSLTGTGELFF
>.|TRBV28|TRBJ1-1|.
TGTGCCAGCTTCCAGAGAATGAACACTGAAGCTTTCTTT
CASFQRMNTEAFF
>.|TRBV10-3|TRBJ2-1|TRBD1
TGTGCCACCGGACAGGGCCTCTACAATGAGCAGTTCTTC
CATGQGLYNEQFF
>.|TRBV27|TRBJ2-2|TRBD1
TGTGCCAGCAGTGGGTTCGTGACAGGGCACACCGGGGAGCTGTTTTTT
CASSGFVTGHTGELFF